This T cell receptor (beta chain) was found in a study of blood T cell repertoires in COVID-19. Study-level background: Some COVID-19 samples were acute and others convalescent; all came from the United States, Italy and Spain. The analysed material was cDNA or gDNA that came from T cells, B-cell-depleted T cells, or PBMCs.

This CDR3 is built from 13 residues. Trimming left V 7 bases short and J 2 bases short, with 9 bases between. Germline loops: CDR1 MNHEY, CDR2 SVGAGI. Per the authors' pipeline: Estimation of nucleated cell counts relied on the amplification of reference gene primers. This table comes from immunoSEQ multiplex PCR, and its TCRdb copy is limited to in-frame clones, with some not included. D and trimming were read from the DNA, whereas the V and J calls and clone size are those reported in that table. There are almost 55,000 clones in the sample; less than 95% occur only once, and more than 6.5% lies in the top ten.

The specimen sequenced was peripheral blood. The chain combines TRBV6-5 with TRBJ1-5, with D possibly TRBD1 on 6 matching bases. The sequence came from a woman in her thirties or forties with active COVID-19. The CDR3 here is CASKGGGNQPQHF. CDR3 in DNA: TGTGCCAGCAAAGGGGGTGGCAATCAGCCCCAGCATTTT.